This T cell receptor (beta chain) was captured in a study of molecular identifiers for immune sequencing clone quantification. The CDR3 is 14 residues long. V was cut by 3 bases and J by 2 bases, with 9 bases left in between. From the PCR reads, TCRdb called clonotypes with MiXCR, one entry per CDR3 protein. The table includes approximately 670,000 distinct CDR3 sequences, 15% to 20% detected once. On this clonotype itself: A much larger clone sits a single nucleotide away, making a read error possible.

What was sequenced was naive CD8+ T cells from blood, with Jurkat cell RNA spiked in. Specified subset: FACS-sorted CD8+CD4-CCR7+CD45RA+ naive T cells. This sequence was found in a human donor in good health. Some libraries in this study had Jurkat cell RNA spiked in. The chain recombines TRBV12-3 or TRBV12-4 with TRBJ2-3; D is unresolved. The CDR3 coding sequence is TGTGCCAGCAGTTTTATGTGGCCCACAGATACGCAGTATTTT. Its protein product is CASSFMWPTDTQYF.